What follows are 2 T cell receptor beta chains derived from one specimen sequenced in a study of blood T cells in healthy people across ages. A second PCR, run for roughly 7 to 11 cycles, used a sample-barcoded 5' primer plus a J-beta primer mix. In TCRdb, the 5' RACE reads were re-called with MiXCR into one record per CDR3 protein. The sample yields 650,000 to 1,000,000 distinct CDR3 sequences, under 40% seen once. Sequenced: blood. The receptors were gathered from a man aged 18 to 30 in good health.

There are a few counts of this clonotype. The V gene is TRBV7-2, the J gene TRBJ2-1; 11 positions agree with TRBD2. V was clipped by 5 bases and J by 8 bases; unmatched bases: 8. The V gene's germline CDR1 is SGHTA and CDR2 FQGNSA. This CDR3 spans 15 amino acids. The CDR3 DNA reads TGTGCCAGCAGCCCGACTAGCGGGGCGCTGGATGAGCAGTTCTTC. Protein: CASSPTSGALDEQFF.

This clonotype appeared many times. The chain carries TRBV20-1 and TRBJ2-5; D gene unclear. Germline CDR1 DFQATT, CDR2 SNEGSKA (reference sequence). The V end lost 0 bases, the J end lost 5 bases, and 7 bases lay between the germline ends. The CDR3 length is 12 residues. This chain's CDR3 is CSARDVGETQYF. CDR3 DNA sequence: TGCAGTGCTAGAGATGTCGGGGAGACCCAGTACTTC.